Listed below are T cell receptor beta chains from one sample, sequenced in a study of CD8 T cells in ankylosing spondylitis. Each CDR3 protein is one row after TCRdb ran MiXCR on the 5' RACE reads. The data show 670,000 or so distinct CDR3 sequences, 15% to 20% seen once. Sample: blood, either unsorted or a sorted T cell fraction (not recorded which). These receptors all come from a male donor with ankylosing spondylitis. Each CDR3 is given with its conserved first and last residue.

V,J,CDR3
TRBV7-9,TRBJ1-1,CASSPKDHVTEAFF
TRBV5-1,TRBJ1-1,CASSSGPLTRGTEAFF
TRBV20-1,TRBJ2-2,CSAPGGGPGELFF
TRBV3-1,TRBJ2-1,CASSRGKATYNEQFF
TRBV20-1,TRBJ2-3,CSAPLGGRSDTQYF
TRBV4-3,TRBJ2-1,CASSQGGLARNEQFF
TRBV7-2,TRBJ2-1,CASRGGRLSSYNEQFF
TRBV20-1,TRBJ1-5,CSARGTGDQPQHF
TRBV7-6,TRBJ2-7,CASSLLGLGNEQYF
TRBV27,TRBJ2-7,CASQREGYYEQYF